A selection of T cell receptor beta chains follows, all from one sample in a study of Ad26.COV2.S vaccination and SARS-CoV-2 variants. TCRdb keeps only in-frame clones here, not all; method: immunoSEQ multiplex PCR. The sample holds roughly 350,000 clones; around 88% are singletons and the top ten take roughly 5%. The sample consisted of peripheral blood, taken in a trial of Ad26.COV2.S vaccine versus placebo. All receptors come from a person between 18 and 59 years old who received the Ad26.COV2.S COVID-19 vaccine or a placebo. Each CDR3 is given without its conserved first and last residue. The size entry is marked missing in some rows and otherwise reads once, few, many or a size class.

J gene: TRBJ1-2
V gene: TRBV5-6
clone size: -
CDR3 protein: ASSLGIRAGYT

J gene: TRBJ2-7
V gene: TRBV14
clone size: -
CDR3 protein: ASRLSGRGKEQY

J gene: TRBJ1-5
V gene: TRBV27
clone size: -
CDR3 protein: ASSPSGGSNQPQH

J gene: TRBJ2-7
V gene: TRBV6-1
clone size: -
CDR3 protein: ASSEGTGGATEY

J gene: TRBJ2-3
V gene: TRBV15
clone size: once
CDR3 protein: ATSREKTSGGNTQY

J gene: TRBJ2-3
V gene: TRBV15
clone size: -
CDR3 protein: ATSRASGRGYTQY

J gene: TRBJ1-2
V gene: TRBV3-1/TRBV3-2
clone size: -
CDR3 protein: ASSQERDGGYT

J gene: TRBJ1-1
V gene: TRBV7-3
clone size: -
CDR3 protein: ASSLSVNTEAF

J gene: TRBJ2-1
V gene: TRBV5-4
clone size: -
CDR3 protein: ASSFAGLSYNEQF

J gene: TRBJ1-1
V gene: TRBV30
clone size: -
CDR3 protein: AWRLGMNTEAF

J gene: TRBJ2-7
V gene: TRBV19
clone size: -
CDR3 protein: ASSLKAGERYEQY

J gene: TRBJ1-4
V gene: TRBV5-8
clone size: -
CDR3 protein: ASSSGTGAFGYETLF

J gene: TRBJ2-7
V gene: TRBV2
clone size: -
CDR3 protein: ASQKSVGSYEQY

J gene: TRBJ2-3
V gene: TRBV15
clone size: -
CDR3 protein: ATIYGLAGLTDTQY

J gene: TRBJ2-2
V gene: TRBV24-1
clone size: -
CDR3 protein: ATSDPGTENTGELF

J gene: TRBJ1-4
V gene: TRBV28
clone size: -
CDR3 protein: ASSLQAMNEKLF

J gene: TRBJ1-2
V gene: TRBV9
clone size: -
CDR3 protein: ASSVGIGDNYGYT

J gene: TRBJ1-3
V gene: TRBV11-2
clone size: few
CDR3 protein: ASSLERWAGNTIY

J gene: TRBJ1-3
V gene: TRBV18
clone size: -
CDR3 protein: ASSPPGGTAFSGNTIY

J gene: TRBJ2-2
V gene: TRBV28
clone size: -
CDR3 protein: ASSGGAGSLTGELF

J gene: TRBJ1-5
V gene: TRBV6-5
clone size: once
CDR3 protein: ASKGQPNQPQH

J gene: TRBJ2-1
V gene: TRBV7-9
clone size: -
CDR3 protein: ASSLEGDLSGNEQF

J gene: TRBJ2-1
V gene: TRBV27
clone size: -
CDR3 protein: ASSRKAGGGYNEQF

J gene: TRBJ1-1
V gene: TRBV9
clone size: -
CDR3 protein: ASSPRSGGTEAF

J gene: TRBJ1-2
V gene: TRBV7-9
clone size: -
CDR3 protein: ASSLEQGYGYT

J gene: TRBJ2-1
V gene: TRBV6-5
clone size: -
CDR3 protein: ASRPDRYNEQF

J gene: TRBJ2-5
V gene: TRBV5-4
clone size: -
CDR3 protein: ASSLGGSQETQY

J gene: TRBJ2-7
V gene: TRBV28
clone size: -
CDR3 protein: ASSLLSGGAERHEQY

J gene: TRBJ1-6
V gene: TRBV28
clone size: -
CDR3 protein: ASRPQGPYNSPLH

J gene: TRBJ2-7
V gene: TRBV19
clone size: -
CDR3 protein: ASSLFGTPSYEQY

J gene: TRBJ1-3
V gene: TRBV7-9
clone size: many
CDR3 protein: ASSLDTGNTIY

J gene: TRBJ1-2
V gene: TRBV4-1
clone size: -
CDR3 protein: ASSQSAGTGNYGYT

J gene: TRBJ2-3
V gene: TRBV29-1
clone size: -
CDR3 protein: SVPGQGTDTQY

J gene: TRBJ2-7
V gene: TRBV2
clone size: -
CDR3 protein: ASSGTGARYEQY

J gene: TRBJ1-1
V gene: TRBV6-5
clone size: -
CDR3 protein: AIHPGQNTEAF

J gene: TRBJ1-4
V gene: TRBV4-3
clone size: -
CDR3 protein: ASSQEGFNEKLF

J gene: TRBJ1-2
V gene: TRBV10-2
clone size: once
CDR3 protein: ASSPGQGAYGYT

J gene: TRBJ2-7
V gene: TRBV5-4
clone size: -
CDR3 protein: ASSVSGTSGLTYEQY

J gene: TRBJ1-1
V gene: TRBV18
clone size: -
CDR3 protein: ASSPGTDQTVNTEAF

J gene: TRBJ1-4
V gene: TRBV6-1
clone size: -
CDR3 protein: ASSDRADEKLF

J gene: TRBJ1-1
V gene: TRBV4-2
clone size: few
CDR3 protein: ASSQDPSNTEAF